These 31 T cell receptor beta chains share one sample of origin, sequenced in a study of T cells after yellow fever vaccination. TCRdb processed the 5' RACE reads anew with MiXCR; each CDR3 protein has one entry. The repertoire holds about 240,000 distinct CDR3 sequences, with approximately 3.8% as singletons. The sequenced sample was PBMCs, obtained 15 days after the yellow fever booster vaccination. The receptors come from a man in his late teens or twenties who received the YFV17D yellow fever vaccine.

This clonotype was detected ten times or more. The rearrangement links TRBV12-3 or TRBV12-4 to TRBJ2-3; 9 bases map to TRBD2. The CDR3 is 18 amino acids. V shed 6 bases and J 0 bases; nucleotides not matched to a gene: 13. The CDR3 bases are TGTGCCAGCAGACCGATAGCGGGAGCCGTTTCTAGCACAGATACGCAGTATTTT. The encoded protein is CASRPIAGAVSSTDTQYF.

There are many counts of this clonotype. The gene calls are TRBV6-2 or TRBV6-3 and TRBJ2-7; TRBD1 is a possible D gene (6 bases). Germline V gene data show CDR1 as MNHEY and CDR2 as SVGEGT. The V end lost 6 bases, the J end lost 2 bases, and 20 bases lay between the germline ends. The CDR3 length is 16 residues. CDR3 protein: CASSGRRTVGTYEQYF. CDR3 in DNA: TGTGCCAGCAGCGGTCGACGGACAGTAGGCACCTACGAGCAGTACTTC.

This clonotype was counted ten times or more. The chain employs TRBV6-6 and TRBJ2-5; the match to TRBD1 covers 8 bases. Germline values: CDR1 MNHNY, CDR2 SVGAGI (reference sequence). The CDR3 consists of 15 residues. J was trimmed by 9 bases and V by 3 bases; bases with no gene match: 12. The CDR3 DNA is TGTGCCAGCAGTTATATCGGGACAGGTATTTCGGCCCAGTACTTC. This gives the protein CASSYIGTGISAQYF.

In its sample, this clonotype was seen many times. The genes are TRBV6-5 and TRBJ1-6, with 8 bases aligning to TRBD1. Looked up from germline, CDR1 is MNHEY and CDR2 is SVGAGI. Trimming cost V 7 bases and J 10 bases; bases outside gene matches: 9. This CDR3 contains 14 residues. DNA of the CDR3: TGTGCCAGCACCCAGAAACAGGGGGGATCACCCCTCCACTTT. Protein: CASTQKQGGSPLHF.

There are many counts of this clonotype. This rearrangement joins TRBV7-9 to TRBJ1-5; D call uncertain. CDR1 is SEHNR and CDR2 is FQNEAQ in the germline V gene (reference sequence). V gave up 8 bases and J gave up 0 bases, with 11 bases separating them. The CDR3 runs 14 residues. In nucleotides, the CDR3 is TGTGCCAGCGCCCCCCCGGGTAGCAATCAGCCCCAGCATTTT. It translates to CASAPPGSNQPQHF.

There are many counts of this clonotype. The chain recombines TRBV5-1 with TRBJ1-1, with 7 bases aligning to TRBD1. The CDR3 extends over 15 amino acids. With 3 bases clipped from V and 1 base from J, the junction kept 6 bases outside the gene matches. Germline CDR1 SGHRS, CDR2 YFSETQ. CDR3 in amino acids: CASSSLSGGNTEAFF. The CDR3 nucleotides read TGCGCCAGCAGCTCGCTCTCAGGGGGGAACACTGAAGCTTTCTTT.

This clonotype was observed many times. The chain combines TRBV5-5 with TRBJ2-2; unclear D gene. This CDR3 contains 16 residues. Trimming cost V 0 bases and J 3 bases, with 12 bases left between them. Germline CDR1 is SGHKS and CDR2 is YYEKEE (reference sequence). DNA of the CDR3: TGTGCCAGCAGCTTGGGACCCACTTGGGACACCGGGGAGCTGTTTTTT. Protein sequence: CASSLGPTWDTGELFF. Complete variable domain (other parts from reference TRBV5-5 and TRBJ2-2): DAGVTQSPTHLIKTRGQQVTLRCSPISGHKSVSWYQQVLGQGPQFIFQYYEKEERGRGNFPDRFSARQFPNYSSELNVNALLLGDSALYLCASSLGPTWDTGELFFGEGSRLTVL.

This clonotype was seen repeatedly, ten times or more. The rearrangement uses TRBV5-1 and TRBJ2-3; D remains unclear. CDR1 is SGHRS, CDR2 YFSETQ, per germline. V was cut by 4 bases and J by 5 bases, with 14 bases left in between. This CDR3 comprises 14 residues. This chain's CDR3 is CASSLGLVRDTQYF. As DNA, the CDR3 is TGCGCCAGCAGCCTGGGATTGGTGCGAGATACGCAGTATTTT.

The table lists this clonotype with many counts. The V and J genes are TRBV7-9 and TRBJ1-1, with TRBD1 identical over 7 bases. Germline V gives CDR1 SEHNR, CDR2 FQNEAQ (reference sequence). The CDR3 is made up of 14 amino acids. V lost 3 bases and J lost 1; bases outside the gene matches: 2. The CDR3 DNA reads TGTGCCAGCAGCTTGACAGGGCGGAACACTGAAGCTTTCTTT. Its protein is CASSLTGRNTEAFF.

The sample holds many counts of this clonotype. The V gene is TRBV5-1, the J gene TRBJ2-3; 7 bases match TRBD2. The CDR3 totals 14 residues. The ends lost 0 bases at V and 4 bases at J; junction bases unmatched: 2. Germline V lookup: CDR1 SGHRS, CDR2 YFSETQ. The CDR3 reads CASSLEAGPDTQYF. CDR3 sequence (DNA): TGCGCCAGCAGCTTGGAAGCGGGGCCAGATACGCAGTATTTT.

This clonotype was observed at least ten times. The rearrangement uses TRBV5-1 and TRBJ2-1; possibly TRBD1 for D (6 bases). This CDR3 has 14 amino acids. The V end lost 4 bases, the J end lost 4 bases, and 12 bases lay between the germline ends. The germline CDR1 and CDR2 sequences are SGHRS and YFSETQ. The CDR3 DNA reads as TGCGCCAGCAGCATGGGGGCCGTATACAATGAGCAGTTCTTC. This gives the protein CASSMGAVYNEQFF.

This clonotype was seen repeatedly, ten times or more. This chain uses TRBV29-1 with TRBJ2-3; TRBD1 is a possible D gene (6 bases). V lost 4 bases and J lost 11, with 10 bases in between. Germline CDR1 and CDR2: SQVTM and ANQGSEA. This CDR3 has 10 amino acids. CDR3 in DNA: TGCAGCGTTGGGGGCAGGGGGCAGTATTTT. Protein product: CSVGGRGQYF.

This clonotype was counted at least ten times. This chain uses TRBV15 with TRBJ1-5; D unclear. CDR1 and CDR2 from the germline V gene are LNHNV and YYDKDF (reference sequence). Between the trimmed V and J ends, which lost 6 bases and 4 bases, there was a span of 7 bases. This CDR3 contains 12 residues. CDR3 protein: CATRLGNQPQHF. CDR3 DNA sequence: TGTGCCACCAGACTTGGGAATCAGCCCCAGCATTTT.

At least ten counts were recorded for this clonotype. The chain is built from TRBV4-2 and TRBJ2-2; TRBD2 matches 8 bases. Trimming took 2 bases from V and 2 from J; bases not matched to a gene: 4. The CDR3 is 16 amino acids. The V gene's germline CDR1 is LGHNA and CDR2 YNFKEQ. The CDR3 sequence is CASSQTGGRNTGELFF. The CDR3 nucleotides read TGTGCCAGCAGCCAAACGGGGGGGCGAAACACCGGGGAGCTGTTTTTT.

This clonotype was seen ten or more times. The V call is TRBV7-7, the J call TRBJ2-2; TRBD1 matches at 9 bases. Germline V gene data show CDR1 as SSHAT and CDR2 as FNYEAQ (reference sequence). Trimming cost V 5 bases and J 7 bases; bases outside gene matches: 5. The CDR3 has 14 amino acids. The CDR3 DNA sequence: TGTGCCAGCAGCCCCGGGACAGGGATCGGGGAGCTGTTTTTT. Amino acids: CASSPGTGIGELFF.

This clonotype was observed many times. The chain combines TRBV7-2 with TRBJ2-1, with TRBD1 identical over 7 bases. V lost 9 bases, J lost 3 bases, and 2 bases stayed unmatched. CDR3 length equals 12 residues. Germline assignment: CDR1 SGHTA and CDR2 FQGNSA. The CDR3, as DNA: TGTGCCAGTCGACAGGGCTACAATGAGCAGTTCTTC. It translates to CASRQGYNEQFF.

The sample holds a few counts of this clonotype. The chain employs TRBV19 and TRBJ2-4; D gene ambiguous. The CDR3 contains 12 residues. In germline, CDR1 is LNHDA, CDR2 SQIVND (reference sequence). Trimming removed 8 bases from V and 15 bases from J, with 20 bases in between. The CDR3 protein is CASRLGSGWWYF. The DNA of the CDR3 is TGTGCCAGTCGGTTAGGCTCCGGCTGGTGGTACTTC.

This clonotype has ten or more counts. The rearrangement uses TRBV5-1 and TRBJ1-3; no firm D call. The germline V gene encodes CDR1 SGHRS and CDR2 YFSETQ. V was shortened by 6 bases and J by 0 bases, with 13 bases between the two germline ends. The CDR3 runs 15 residues. The CDR3 bases are TGCGCCAGCAATGACGGCGCCAACTCTGGAAACACCATATATTTT. Its translation: CASNDGANSGNTIYF.

This clonotype showed up many times. The V and J genes are TRBV5-1 and TRBJ2-3; weak D call: TRBD2 (6 bases). CDR3 length: 13 amino acids. Germline V gene lookup returns CDR1 SGHRS and CDR2 YFSETQ. V lost 2 bases to trimming and J lost 6 bases, with 10 bases between them. The chain's CDR3 is CASSFGSGDTQYF. In nucleotides, the CDR3 is TGCGCCAGCAGCTTCGGGAGCGGGGATACGCAGTATTTT.

This clonotype was counted a few times. The gene calls are TRBV5-4 and TRBJ2-3, with D perhaps TRBD2 (6 bases). CDR3 length equals 13 residues. Deletions cut 10 bases from V and 0 bases from J, with 12 bases between. Per the germline V gene, CDR1 is SGHNT and CDR2 is YYREEE (reference sequence). The CDR3 protein is CALRRGSTDTQYF. DNA for the CDR3: TGTGCCCTCCGTCGGGGGAGCACAGATACGCAGTATTTT.

This clonotype showed up many times. CDR3 bases: TGCGCCAGCAACCTTAGGGACACCGCGAGCTCCTATAATTCACCCCTCCACTTT. As protein: CASNLRDTASSYNSPLHF. The J gene is TRBJ1-6, the V gene TRBV4-1; tentative D call: TRBD1 (6 bases). Germline values: CDR1 MGHRA, CDR2 YSYEKL. The CDR3 consists of 18 residues. Trimming left V 7 bases short and J 0 bases short, with 19 bases between.

This clonotype was recorded at least ten times. V is TRBV7-2 and J is TRBJ2-3; D call uncertain. V was clipped by 5 bases and J by 1 base, with 4 bases between them. Germline V gene data show CDR1 as SGHTA and CDR2 as FQGNSA. CDR3 length: 12 residues. CDR3 nucleotides: TGTGCCAGCAGCATTGGCACAGATACGCAGTATTTT. Its protein is CASSIGTDTQYF. Full variable domain (outside the CDR3, taken from reference TRBV7-2 and TRBJ2-3): GAGVSQSPSNKVTEKGKDVELRCDPISGHTALYWYRQSLGQGLEFLIYFQGNSAPDKSGLPSDRFSAERTGGSVSTLTIQRTQQEDSAVYLCASSIGTDTQYFGPGTRLTVL.

Ten or more counts support this clonotype. V is TRBV4-3 and J is TRBJ2-1; D ambiguous. The CDR3 consists of 16 residues. Trimming left V 0 bases short and J 3 bases short, with 12 bases between. CDR1 is LGHNA and CDR2 is YSLEER in the germline V gene. CDR3 DNA: TGCGCCAGCAGCCAAGAAATCTTAAGGTACTACAATGAGCAGTTCTTC. It is translated as CASSQEILRYYNEQFF.

This clonotype was detected many times. The chain couples TRBV5-1 to TRBJ1-1; 10 bases are shared with TRBD1. This CDR3 is 15 amino acids long. The J segment lost 4 bases and the V segment lost 4 bases, leaving 7 bases of the junction unmatched. Germline V gene sequence: CDR1 SGHRS, CDR2 YFSETQ. The CDR3 loop is CASSPRDRGATEAFF. The CDR3 DNA sequence: TGCGCCAGCAGCCCCCGGGACAGGGGAGCCACTGAAGCTTTCTTT.

This clonotype has ten or more counts. CDR3 sequence: CASSTYVIKTSGGHNEQFF. In DNA, the CDR3 is TGTGCCAGTAGTACATACGTAATCAAAACTAGCGGGGGACACAATGAGCAGTTCTTC. This chain connects TRBV19 to TRBJ2-1, with TRBD2 matching 11 bases. Germline CDR1 LNHDA, CDR2 SQIVND (reference sequence). V trimming: 4 bases; J trimming: 5 bases; junction bases outside the gene matches: 16. The length of the CDR3 is 19 residues.

In this sample, this clonotype turned up many times. V gene TRBV15 combines with J gene TRBJ2-5; D not certain. CDR3 size: 13 residues. In germline, CDR1 is LNHNV, CDR2 YYDKDF (reference sequence). Deletions cut 5 bases from V and 2 bases from J, with 9 bases between. CDR3 in amino acids: CATSPDGQETQYF. DNA of the CDR3: TGTGCCACCAGCCCCGACGGGCAAGAGACCCAGTACTTC.

This clonotype was seen repeatedly, ten times or more. Written as DNA, the CDR3 is TGCAGTGCTAGAGATTGGTCCCAGGGATGGTCCGGGGAGCTGTTTTTT. Encoded protein: CSARDWSQGWSGELFF. The V gene is TRBV20-1, the J gene TRBJ2-2, with D perhaps TRBD1 (5 bases). V lost 0 bases and J lost 6, with 17 bases in between. The CDR3 contains 16 residues. CDR1 DFQATT and CDR2 SNEGSKA come from the germline V gene (reference sequence).

This clonotype has a handful of counts. V usage is TRBV12-3 or TRBV12-4 and J usage is TRBJ2-5; possibly TRBD2 for D (5 bases). V shed 1 base and J shed 4 bases, with 13 bases lying between them. This CDR3 spans 15 amino acids. The CDR3 DNA follows: TGTGCCAGCAGTTTAGGGATCCGAGGGCGAGAGACCCAGTACTTC. Protein: CASSLGIRGRETQYF.

This clonotype occurred many times. The chain links TRBV29-1 to TRBJ2-3; 8 bases align to TRBD1. The germline V gene has CDR1 SQVTM and CDR2 ANQGSEA. J lost 2 bases, V lost 4 bases, and 5 bases had no gene match. This CDR3 spans 14 amino acids. The CDR3 nucleotides read TGCAGCGTTGGTGGGACAGGAACCACAGATACGCAGTATTTT. Its protein is CSVGGTGTTDTQYF.

In its sample, this clonotype was seen many times. V usage is TRBV6-2 or TRBV6-3 and J usage is TRBJ2-1; D gene ambiguous. The CDR3 runs to 16 residues. V was clipped by 7 bases and J by 4 bases, with 20 bases between them. The germline V gene has CDR1 MNHEY and CDR2 SVGEGT. CDR3 in DNA: TGTGCCAGCACCTCCGTTCGTGGCTTAGTATACAATGAGCAGTTCTTC. It yields the protein CASTSVRGLVYNEQFF.

This clonotype came up many times. V and J are TRBV20-1 and TRBJ2-7, with 7 bases fitting TRBD2. J lost 6 bases, V lost 2 bases, and 16 bases had no gene match. This CDR3 region has 16 residues. Germline-derived CDR1 and CDR2 are DFQATT and SNEGSKA (reference sequence). CDR3 in DNA: TGCAGTGCTAGAACCTTACCTAGCGGCCGATCAGGCGAGCAGTACGTC. Protein sequence: CSARTLPSGRSGEQYV.